The sequence of this T cell receptor (beta chain) was determined in a study of PD-1 blockade in mismatch repair-deficient tumors (TCRdb year 2017). In terms of the full investigation: Between September 2013 and late 2016, the trial enrolled approximately 91 consecutive patients with more than nine types of mismatch repair-deficient cancer, all of whom had received prior treatment and were progressing. Tumor-associated T cell clones were tracked in the peripheral blood of patients responding to PD-1 blockade by deep sequencing of TCR CDR3 regions. Broader findings and caveats from the paper: After pembrolizumab, tumor-resident clones, which were often undetectable in blood before treatment, expanded rapidly and then contracted, generally ahead of radiologic responses.

CDR1 is given as LNHDA and CDR2 as SQIVND, both from the germline V gene (reference sequence). Including cysteine and phenylalanine, the CDR3 has 16 amino acids. Only the CDR3 DNA stays, 48 bases, in frame from base 1. Trimming removed 5 bases from V and 3 bases from J; the gene matches leave 9 bases unexplained. For each enrolled patient, mismatch repair deficiency was established using either polymerase chain reaction or immunohistochemistry. TCR sequencing was carried out for a few patients who responded to pembrolizumab therapy. Pembrolizumab PD-1 blockade was prospectively tested in advanced mismatch repair-deficient cancers, regardless of tissue of origin, in the phase II trial. Peripheral blood T cell samples were collected serially, before PD-1 blockade began and at several time points afterward. Blood sampling time points were reported as weeks after the first dose of pembrolizumab. The method was the immunoSEQ multiplex PCR assay. This is the immuneACCESS table as TCRdb keeps it, with only in-frame sequences that have V and J called. A part of the clones is gone; compared with another copy, unresolved V genes explain less than half, and the rest is unexplained. Here the sample has tens of thousands of clones; approximately 88% occur a single time. The ten biggest clones cover 14% of the sample.

This clone showed up just once. Its antigen specificity is not known. Per-base quality was not reported, and no clone a single base away is much larger than it. The material sequenced was peripheral blood, taken 52 weeks after starting pembrolizumab. The sequence joins TRBV19 to TRBJ1-4, and 7 junction bases match TRBD1. The source of this sequence is an adult with mismatch repair-deficient cancer. The sequenced DNA: TGTGCCAGTAGTGTGGACAGGACGGGCGCTAATGAAAAACTGTTTTTT. Its product reads: CASSVDRTGANEKLFF.